This is a list of T cell receptor beta chains from one sample in a study of blood T cell repertoires in COVID-19. TCRdb's copy holds only in-frame clones and misses some; the assay was immunoSEQ multiplex PCR. The sample has just under 35,000 clones, 90% seen once; the top ten hold less than 50%. Sequenced material: peripheral blood. These receptors all stem from a man aged 60-69 years with active or convalescent COVID-19. The CDR3 runs from the conserved cysteine through the conserved F or W. D genes are given only for firm matches. The listing skips clone size in some rows; elsewhere it reads once, few, many or a size class.

len	v_gene	d_gene	j_gene	abundance	CDR3aa	CDR3nt
14	TRBV2	TRBD1	TRBJ2-7	once	CASSEWDRGSEQYF	TGTGCCAGCAGTGAATGGGACAGGGGGTCCGAGCAGTACTTC
15	TRBV6-2/TRBV6-3	.	TRBJ1-5	few	CASSFPQGGNQPQHF	TGTGCCAGCAGTTTTCCACAGGGTGGCAATCAGCCCCAGCATTTT
14	TRBV19	.	TRBJ1-5	.	CASSRREGNQPQHF	TGTGCCAGTAGTAGGAGGGAGGGTAATCAGCCCCAGCATTTT
15	TRBV19	.	TRBJ2-3	.	CASTGGLGRTDTQYF	TGTGCCAGTACTGGAGGGCTCGGGAGAACAGATACGCAGTATTTT
14	TRBV28	.	TRBJ2-1	.	CASSSATPRDEQFF	TGTGCCAGCAGTTCGGCCACCCCCAGGGATGAGCAGTTCTTC
14	TRBV6-5	.	TRBJ2-1	.	CASSPRGPLNEQFF	TGTGCCAGCAGCCCCCGCGGGCCTCTCAATGAGCAGTTCTTC
15	TRBV6-5	TRBD2	TRBJ2-7	.	CASRLGLAGTYEQYF	TGTGCCAGCAGACTGGGACTAGCGGGAACCTACGAGCAGTACTTC
14	TRBV7-9	TRBD1	TRBJ2-1	.	CASSLLGQAWDQFF	TGTGCCAGCAGCCTTCTGGGACAGGCTTGGGATCAGTTCTTC
15	TRBV5-1	TRBD1	TRBJ1-6	.	CASSSNGQGNSPLHF	TGCGCCAGCAGCTCGAATGGACAGGGCAATTCACCCCTCCACTTT
14	TRBV30	TRBD2	TRBJ2-1	.	CAWIEREFYNEQFF	TGTGCCTGGATAGAGCGGGAGTTTTACAATGAGCAGTTCTTC
16	TRBV18	TRBD1	TRBJ2-2	.	CASSPGGQGTTGELFF	TGTGCCAGCTCACCAGGTGGACAGGGTACCACCGGGGAGCTGTTTTTT
14	TRBV13	.	TRBJ1-2	.	CASSPRMYNYGYTF	TGTGCCAGCAGCCCCCGTATGTATAACTATGGCTACACCTTC
15	TRBV5-1	.	TRBJ2-3	.	CASTLEAGRTDTQYF	TGCGCCAGCACCCTGGAGGCAGGACGCACAGATACGCAGTATTTT
14	TRBV5-4	.	TRBJ1-5	.	CASSSGPGFQPQHF	TGTGCCAGCAGCTCGGGTCCGGGATTTCAGCCCCAGCATTTT
13	TRBV5-4	.	TRBJ2-7	.	CASSGRSQGEQYF	TGTGCCAGCAGCGGCAGGAGTCAGGGCGAGCAGTACTTC
14	TRBV11-2	.	TRBJ2-2	once	CASSFSRGTGELFF	TGTGCCAGCAGCTTCTCCAGGGGTACCGGGGAGCTGTTTTTT
14	TRBV6-5	TRBD1	TRBJ1-1	.	CASNSQGAYTEAFF	TGTGCCAGCAATTCCCAGGGGGCTTATACTGAAGCTTTCTTT
15	TRBV6-5	TRBD1	TRBJ1-2	.	CASSNLDRSRYGYTF	TGTGCCAGCAGTAACCTGGACAGGAGTCGTTATGGCTACACCTTC
16	TRBV12-5	TRBD2	TRBJ2-3	.	CASGPGLAGYTDTQYF	TGTGCTAGTGGTCCGGGACTAGCGGGATACACAGATACGCAGTATTTT
13	TRBV7-3	.	TRBJ2-5	.	CASSQGNQETQYF	TGTGCCAGCAGCCAGGGTAACCAAGAGACCCAGTACTTC
14	TRBV30	TRBD1	TRBJ2-6	.	CAWTTGGKANVLTF	TGTGCCTGGACCACAGGGGGTAAGGCCAACGTCCTGACTTTC
15	TRBV13	TRBD2	TRBJ2-3	.	CASSLRGTREDTQYF	TGTGCCAGCAGCTTAAGGGGGACTAGGGAAGATACGCAGTATTTT
12	TRBV12-3/TRBV12-4	.	TRBJ1-1	few	CASSIRGGRAFF	TGTGCCAGCAGTATCCGGGGGGGAAGAGCTTTCTTT
15	TRBV3-1/TRBV3-2	TRBD1	TRBJ1-3	.	CASSHPRTGENTIYF	TGTGCCAGCAGCCACCCACGGACAGGGGAAAACACCATATATTTT
13	TRBV18	.	TRBJ1-2	.	CASSLDRIYGYTF	TGTGCCAGCTCACTAGACAGAATCTATGGCTACACCTTC
13	TRBV6-6	.	TRBJ1-2	.	CATGGAGNYGYTF	TGTGCCACCGGGGGGGCGGGCAACTATGGCTACACCTTC
16	TRBV10-3	.	TRBJ2-3	.	CAISESGGRSTDTQYF	TGTGCCATCAGTGAGTCCGGCGGAAGAAGCACAGATACGCAGTATTTT
17	TRBV6-1	.	TRBJ1-2	once	CASSDPAAQHRNYGYTF	TGTGCCAGCAGTGACCCGGCGGCACAACACCGAAACTATGGCTACACCTTC
15	TRBV10-3	TRBD1	TRBJ2-7	.	CAITPGTGASYEQYF	TGTGCCATCACCCCCGGGACAGGGGCTTCCTACGAGCAGTACTTC
16	TRBV5-4	.	TRBJ2-1	.	CASSLVQIPRSNEQFF	TGTGCCAGCAGCTTGGTTCAGATCCCTAGGAGCAATGAGCAGTTCTTC